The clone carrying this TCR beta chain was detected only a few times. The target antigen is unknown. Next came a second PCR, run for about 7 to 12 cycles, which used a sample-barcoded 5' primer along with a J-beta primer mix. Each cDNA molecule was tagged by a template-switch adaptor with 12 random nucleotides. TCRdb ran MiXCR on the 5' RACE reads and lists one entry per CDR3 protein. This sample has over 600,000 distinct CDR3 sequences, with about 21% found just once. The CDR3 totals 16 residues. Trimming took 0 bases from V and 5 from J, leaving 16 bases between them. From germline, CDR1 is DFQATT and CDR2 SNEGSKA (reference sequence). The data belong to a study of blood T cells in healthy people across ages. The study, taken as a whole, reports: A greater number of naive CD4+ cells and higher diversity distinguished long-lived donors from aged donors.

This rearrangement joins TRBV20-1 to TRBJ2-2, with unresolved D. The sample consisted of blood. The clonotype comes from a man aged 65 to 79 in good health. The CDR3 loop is CSAREKGQGLTGELFF. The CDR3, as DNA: TGCAGTGCTAGAGAAAAGGGTCAAGGCTTGACCGGGGAGCTGTTTTTT.